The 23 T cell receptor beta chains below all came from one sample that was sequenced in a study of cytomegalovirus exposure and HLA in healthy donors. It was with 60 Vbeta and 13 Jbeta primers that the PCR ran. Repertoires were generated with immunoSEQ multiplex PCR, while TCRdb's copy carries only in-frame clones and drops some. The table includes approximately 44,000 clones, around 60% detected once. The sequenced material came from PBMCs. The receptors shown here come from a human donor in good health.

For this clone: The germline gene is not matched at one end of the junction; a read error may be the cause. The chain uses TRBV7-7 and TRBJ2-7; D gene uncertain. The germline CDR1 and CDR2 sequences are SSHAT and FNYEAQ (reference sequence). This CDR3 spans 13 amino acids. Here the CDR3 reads CASSYDTLREQYF. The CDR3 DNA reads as TGTGCTAGCAGTTACGACACGCTTCGGGAGCAGTACTTC.

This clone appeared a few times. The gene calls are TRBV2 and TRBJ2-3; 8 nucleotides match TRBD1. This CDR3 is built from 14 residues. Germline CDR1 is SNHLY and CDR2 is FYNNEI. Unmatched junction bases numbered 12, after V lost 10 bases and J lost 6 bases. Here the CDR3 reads CATRQGLSGDTQYF. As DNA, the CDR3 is TGTGCCACTAGACAGGGGCTGTCCGGGGATACGCAGTATTTT. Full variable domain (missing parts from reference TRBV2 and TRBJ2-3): EPEVTQTPSHQVTQMGQEVILRCVPISNHLYFYWYRQILGQKVEFLVSFYNNEISEKSEIFDDQFSVERPDGSNFTLKIRSTKLEDSAMYFCATRQGLSGDTQYFGPGTRLTVL.

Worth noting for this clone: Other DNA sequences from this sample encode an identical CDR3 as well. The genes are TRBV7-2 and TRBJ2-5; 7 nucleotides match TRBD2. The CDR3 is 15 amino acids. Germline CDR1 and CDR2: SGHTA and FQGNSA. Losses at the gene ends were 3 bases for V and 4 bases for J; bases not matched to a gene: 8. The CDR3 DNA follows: TGTGCCAGCAGCTTCACGGGGGGAGCCGGAGAGACCCAGTACTTC. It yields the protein CASSFTGGAGETQYF.

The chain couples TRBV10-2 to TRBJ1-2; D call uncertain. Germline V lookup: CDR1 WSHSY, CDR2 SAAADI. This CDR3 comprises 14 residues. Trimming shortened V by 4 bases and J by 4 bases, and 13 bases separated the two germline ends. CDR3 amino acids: CASSGGGRVYGYTF. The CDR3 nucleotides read TGCGCCAGCAGTGGGGGAGGGCGCGTCTATGGCTACACCTTC.

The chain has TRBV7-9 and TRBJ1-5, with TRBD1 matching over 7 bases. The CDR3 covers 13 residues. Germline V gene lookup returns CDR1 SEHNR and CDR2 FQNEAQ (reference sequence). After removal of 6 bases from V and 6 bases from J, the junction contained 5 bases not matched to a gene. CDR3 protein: CASSFYRGQPQHF. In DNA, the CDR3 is TGTGCCAGCAGTTTTTACAGGGGTCAGCCCCAGCATTTT.

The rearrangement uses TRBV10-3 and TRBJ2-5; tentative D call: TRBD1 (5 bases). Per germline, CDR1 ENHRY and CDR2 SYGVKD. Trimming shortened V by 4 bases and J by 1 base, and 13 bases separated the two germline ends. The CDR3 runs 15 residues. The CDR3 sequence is CAISGADTGQETQYF. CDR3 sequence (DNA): TGTGCCATCAGTGGGGCAGATACAGGCCAAGAGACCCAGTACTTC.

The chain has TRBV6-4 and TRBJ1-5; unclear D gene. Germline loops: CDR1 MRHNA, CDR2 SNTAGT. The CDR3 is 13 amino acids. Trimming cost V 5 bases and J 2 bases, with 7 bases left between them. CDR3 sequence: CASSSEGNQPQHF. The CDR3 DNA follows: TGTGCCAGCAGTTCGGAGGGCAATCAGCCCCAGCATTTT.

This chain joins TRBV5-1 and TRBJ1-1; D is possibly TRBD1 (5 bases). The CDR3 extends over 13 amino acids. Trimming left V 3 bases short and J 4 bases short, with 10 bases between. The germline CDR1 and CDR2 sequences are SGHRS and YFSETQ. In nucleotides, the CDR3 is TGCGCCAGCAGCTCATACAGGTCCACTGAAGCTTTCTTT. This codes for CASSSYRSTEAFF.

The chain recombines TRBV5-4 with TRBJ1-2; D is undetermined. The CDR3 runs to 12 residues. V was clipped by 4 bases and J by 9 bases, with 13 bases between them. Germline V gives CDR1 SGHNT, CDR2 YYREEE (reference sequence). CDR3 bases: TGTGCCAGCAGCCTCCCCGGGAGACGCTACACCTTC. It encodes CASSLPGRRYTF.

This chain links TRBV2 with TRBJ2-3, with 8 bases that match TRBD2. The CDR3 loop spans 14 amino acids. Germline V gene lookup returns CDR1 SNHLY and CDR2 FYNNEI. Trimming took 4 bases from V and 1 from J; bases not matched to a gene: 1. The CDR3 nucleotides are TGTGCCAGCAGTGTTAGCGGGGGCACAGATACGCAGTATTTT. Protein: CASSVSGGTDTQYF.

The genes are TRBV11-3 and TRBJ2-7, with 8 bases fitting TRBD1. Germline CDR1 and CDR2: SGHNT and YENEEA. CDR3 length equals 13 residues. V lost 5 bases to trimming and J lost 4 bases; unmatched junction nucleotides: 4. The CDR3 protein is CASSPRQGYEQYF. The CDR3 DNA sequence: TGTGCCAGCAGCCCACGACAGGGGTACGAGCAGTACTTC.

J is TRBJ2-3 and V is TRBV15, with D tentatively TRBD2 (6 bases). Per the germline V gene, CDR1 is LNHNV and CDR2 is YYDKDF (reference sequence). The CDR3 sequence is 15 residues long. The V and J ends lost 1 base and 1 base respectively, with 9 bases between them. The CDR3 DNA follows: TGTGCCACCAGCAGAGCCGGGGGAGGCACAGATACGCAGTATTTT. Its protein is CATSRAGGGTDTQYF.

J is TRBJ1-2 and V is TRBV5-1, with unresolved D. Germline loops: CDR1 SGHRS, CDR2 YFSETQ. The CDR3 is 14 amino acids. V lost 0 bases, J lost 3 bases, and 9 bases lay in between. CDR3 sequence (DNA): TGCGCCAGCAGCTTGGAAGCGGACTACTATGGCTACACCTTC. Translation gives CASSLEADYYGYTF.

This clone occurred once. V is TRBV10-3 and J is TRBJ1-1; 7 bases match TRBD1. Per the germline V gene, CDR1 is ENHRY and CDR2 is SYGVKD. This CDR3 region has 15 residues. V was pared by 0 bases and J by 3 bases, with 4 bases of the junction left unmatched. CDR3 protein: CAISESQGVYTEAFF. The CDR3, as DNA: TGTGCCATCAGTGAGTCTCAGGGGGTGTACACTGAAGCTTTCTTT.

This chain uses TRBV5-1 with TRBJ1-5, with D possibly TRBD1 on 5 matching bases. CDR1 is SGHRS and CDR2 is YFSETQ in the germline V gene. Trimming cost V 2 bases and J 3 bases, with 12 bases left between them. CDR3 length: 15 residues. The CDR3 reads CASSFSPGNNQPQHF. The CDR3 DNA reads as TGCGCCAGCAGCTTCTCCCCAGGGAACAATCAGCCCCAGCATTTT.

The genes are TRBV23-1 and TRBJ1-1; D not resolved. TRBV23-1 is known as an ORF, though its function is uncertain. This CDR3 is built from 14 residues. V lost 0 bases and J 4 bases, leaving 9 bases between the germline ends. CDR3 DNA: TGCGCCAGCAGTCAATCAGAAGGGAGCACTGAAGCTTTCTTT. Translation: CASSQSEGSTEAFF.

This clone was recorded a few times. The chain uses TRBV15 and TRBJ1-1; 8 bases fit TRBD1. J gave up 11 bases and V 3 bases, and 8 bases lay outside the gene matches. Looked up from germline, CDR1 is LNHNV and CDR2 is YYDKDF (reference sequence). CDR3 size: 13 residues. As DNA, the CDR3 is TGTGCCACCAGCAGCCGGGACAGGTTTCTGGCTTTCTTT. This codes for CATSSRDRFLAFF.

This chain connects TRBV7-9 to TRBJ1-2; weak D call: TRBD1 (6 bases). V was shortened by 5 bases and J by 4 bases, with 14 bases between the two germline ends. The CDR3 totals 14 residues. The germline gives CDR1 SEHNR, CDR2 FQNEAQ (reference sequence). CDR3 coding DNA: TGTGCCAGCAGCCTAGACAGGCGGGGCTATGGCTACACCTTC. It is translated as CASSLDRRGYGYTF.

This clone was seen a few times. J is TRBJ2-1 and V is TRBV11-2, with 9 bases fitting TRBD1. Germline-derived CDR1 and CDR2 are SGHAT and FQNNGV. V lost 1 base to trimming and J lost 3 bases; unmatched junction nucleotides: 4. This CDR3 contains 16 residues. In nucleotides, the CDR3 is TGTGCCAGCAGCTTAGCGGGGACAGGGTACTACAATGAGCAGTTCTTC. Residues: CASSLAGTGYYNEQFF.

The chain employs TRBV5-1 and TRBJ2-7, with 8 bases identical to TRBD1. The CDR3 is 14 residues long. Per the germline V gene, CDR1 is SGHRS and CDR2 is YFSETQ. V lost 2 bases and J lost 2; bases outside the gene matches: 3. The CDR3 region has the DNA TGCGCCAGCAGCTTCACAGGGGGAACCTACGAGCAGTACTTC. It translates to CASSFTGGTYEQYF.

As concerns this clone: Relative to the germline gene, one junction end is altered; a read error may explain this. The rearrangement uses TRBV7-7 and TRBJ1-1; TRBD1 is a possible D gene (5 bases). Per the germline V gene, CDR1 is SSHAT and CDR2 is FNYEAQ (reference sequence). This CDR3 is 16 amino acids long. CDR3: CASSSLGARRDTEAFF. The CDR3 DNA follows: TGTGCTAGCAGCTCGCTCGGGGCCCGGAGGGACACTGAAGCTTTCTTT.

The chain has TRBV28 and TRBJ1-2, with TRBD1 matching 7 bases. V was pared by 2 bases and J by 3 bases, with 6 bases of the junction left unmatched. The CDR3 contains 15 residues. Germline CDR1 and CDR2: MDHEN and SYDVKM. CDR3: CASSLTGAWDYGYTF. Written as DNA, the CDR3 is TGTGCCAGCAGTTTAACAGGGGCTTGGGACTATGGCTACACCTTC.

The CDR3 spells CASSFGTSSTDTQYF. The CDR3 DNA follows: TGTGCCAGCAGCTTTGGGACTAGCAGCACAGATACGCAGTATTTT. The chain links TRBV11-3 to TRBJ2-3; 9 bases line up with TRBD2. Germline trimming cut 3 bases from V and 0 bases from J; bases unmatched to any gene: 1. The CDR3 length is 15 residues. Germline V gives CDR1 SGHNT, CDR2 YENEEA.